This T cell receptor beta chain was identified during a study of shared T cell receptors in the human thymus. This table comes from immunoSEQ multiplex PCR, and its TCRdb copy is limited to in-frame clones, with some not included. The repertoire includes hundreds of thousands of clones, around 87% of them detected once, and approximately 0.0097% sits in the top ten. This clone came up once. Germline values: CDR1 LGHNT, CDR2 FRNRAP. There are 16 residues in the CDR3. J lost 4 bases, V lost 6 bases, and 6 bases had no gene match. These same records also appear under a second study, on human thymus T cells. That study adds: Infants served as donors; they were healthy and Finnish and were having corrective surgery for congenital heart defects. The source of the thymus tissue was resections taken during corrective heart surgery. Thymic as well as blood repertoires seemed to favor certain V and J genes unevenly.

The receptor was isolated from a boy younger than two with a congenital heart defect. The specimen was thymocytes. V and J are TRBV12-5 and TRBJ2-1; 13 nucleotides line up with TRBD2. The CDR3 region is CASGDRTSGRYNEQFF. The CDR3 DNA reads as TGTGCTAGTGGCGATAGGACTAGCGGGAGATACAATGAGCAGTTCTTC.